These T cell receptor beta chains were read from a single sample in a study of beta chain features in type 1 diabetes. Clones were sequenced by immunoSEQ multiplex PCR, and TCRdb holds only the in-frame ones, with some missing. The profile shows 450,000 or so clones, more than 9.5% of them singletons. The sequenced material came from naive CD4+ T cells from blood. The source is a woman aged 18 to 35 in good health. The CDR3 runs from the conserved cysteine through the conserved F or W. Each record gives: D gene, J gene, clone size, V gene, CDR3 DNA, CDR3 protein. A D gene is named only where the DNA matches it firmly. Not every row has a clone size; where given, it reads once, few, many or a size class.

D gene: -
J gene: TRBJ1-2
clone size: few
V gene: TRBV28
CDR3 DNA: TGTGCCAGCAGTTTGGCCAGTAACTATGGCTACACCTTC
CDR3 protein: CASSLASNYGYTF

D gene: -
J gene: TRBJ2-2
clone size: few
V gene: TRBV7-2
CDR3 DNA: TGTGCCAGCAGCTTAAGGGGACCCAACACCGGGGAGCTGTTTTTT
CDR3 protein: CASSLRGPNTGELFF

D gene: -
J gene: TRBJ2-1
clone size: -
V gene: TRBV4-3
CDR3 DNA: TGCGCCAGCAGCCAAGTAGTCCGGGCCTACAATGAGCAGTTCTTC
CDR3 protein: CASSQVVRAYNEQFF

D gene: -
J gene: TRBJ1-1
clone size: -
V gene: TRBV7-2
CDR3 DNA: TGTGCCAGCAGCTTGACAGGTAGAAACACTGAAGCTTTCTTT
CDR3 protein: CASSLTGRNTEAFF

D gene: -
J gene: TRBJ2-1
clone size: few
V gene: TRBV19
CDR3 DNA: TGTGCCAGTAGTATCTCCCTCTACTACAATGAGCAGTTCTTC
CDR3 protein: CASSISLYYNEQFF

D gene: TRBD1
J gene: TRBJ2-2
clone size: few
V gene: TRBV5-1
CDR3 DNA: TGCGCCAGCAGCATAGGACAGGGCAACCGGGAGCTGTTTTTT
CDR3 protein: CASSIGQGNRELFF

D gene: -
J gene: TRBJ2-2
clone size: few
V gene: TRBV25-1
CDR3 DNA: TGTGCCAGCAGTGATACTAGGAACACCGGGGAGCTGTTTTTT
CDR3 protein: CASSDTRNTGELFF

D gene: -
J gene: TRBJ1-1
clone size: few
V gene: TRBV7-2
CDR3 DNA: TGTGCCAGCAGCCCAAGGGCCAGAGAGACGGCTTTCTTT
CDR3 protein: CASSPRARETAFF

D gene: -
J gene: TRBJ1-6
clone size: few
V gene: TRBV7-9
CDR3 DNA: TGTGCCAGCAGCTTAGCTAGCAGGGGTCGGCTTTCGCCCCTCCACTTT
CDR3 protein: CASSLASRGRLSPLHF

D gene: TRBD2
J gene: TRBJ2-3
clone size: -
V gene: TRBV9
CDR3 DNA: TGTGCCAGCAGCTCAGGACTAGCGGCAGATACGCAGTATTTT
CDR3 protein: CASSSGLAADTQYF

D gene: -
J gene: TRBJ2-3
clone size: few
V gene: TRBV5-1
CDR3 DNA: TGCGCCAGCAGCCACCCTTCCGGGGGTGGGGACACAGATACGCAGTATTTT
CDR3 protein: CASSHPSGGGDTDTQYF

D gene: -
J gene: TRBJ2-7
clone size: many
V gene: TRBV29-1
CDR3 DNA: TGCAGCGTTGAAGGGGTCACCTACGAGCAGTACTTC
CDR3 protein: CSVEGVTYEQYF

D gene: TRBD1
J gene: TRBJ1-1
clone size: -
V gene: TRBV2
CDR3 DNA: TGTGCCAGCAGCCGGGACAGGATACTAGGGAACACTGAAGCTTTCTTT
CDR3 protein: CASSRDRILGNTEAFF

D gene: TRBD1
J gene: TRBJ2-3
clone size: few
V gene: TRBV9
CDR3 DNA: TGTGCCAGCAGCGTGGGGACAGGGTCAGATACGCAGTATTTT
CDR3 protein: CASSVGTGSDTQYF

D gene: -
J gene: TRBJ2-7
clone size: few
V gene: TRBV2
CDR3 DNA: TGTGCCAGCAGTTGGGACACCGATTCCTACGAGCAGTACTTC
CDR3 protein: CASSWDTDSYEQYF

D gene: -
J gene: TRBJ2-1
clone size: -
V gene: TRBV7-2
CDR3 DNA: TGTGCCAGCAGTCCTAATTGGGTTGGCTACAATGAGCAGTTCTTC
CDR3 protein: CASSPNWVGYNEQFF

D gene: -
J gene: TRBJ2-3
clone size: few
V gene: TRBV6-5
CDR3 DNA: TGTGCCAGCAGCCCCCTGGGGGAAGCAGATACGCAGTATTTT
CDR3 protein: CASSPLGEADTQYF

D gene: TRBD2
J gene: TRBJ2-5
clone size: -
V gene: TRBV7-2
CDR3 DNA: TGTGCCAGCAGCCCGACTAGCGCGGGGGAGACCCAGTACTTC
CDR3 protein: CASSPTSAGETQYF

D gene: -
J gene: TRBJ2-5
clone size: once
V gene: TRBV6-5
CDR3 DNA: TGTGCCAGCAGTTACTCGCCCGGGAACCAAGAGACCCAGTACTTC
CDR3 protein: CASSYSPGNQETQYF

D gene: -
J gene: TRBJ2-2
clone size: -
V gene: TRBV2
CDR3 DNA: TGTGCCAGCAGCCGGTTGGGCACCGGGGAGCTGTTTTTT
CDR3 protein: CASSRLGTGELFF

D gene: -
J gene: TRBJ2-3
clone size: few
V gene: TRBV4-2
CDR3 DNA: TGTGCCAGCAGCCAGGGGGCGGATACGCAGTATTTT
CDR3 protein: CASSQGADTQYF

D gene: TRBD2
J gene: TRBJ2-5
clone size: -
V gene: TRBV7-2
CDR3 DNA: TGTGCCAGCAGCGTGGGACTAGCTCAAGAGACCCAGTACTTC
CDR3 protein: CASSVGLAQETQYF

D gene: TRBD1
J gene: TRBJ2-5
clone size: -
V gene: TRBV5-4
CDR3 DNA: TGTGCCAGCAGCTGGGACAGGGGGGAGACCCAGTACTTC
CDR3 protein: CASSWDRGETQYF

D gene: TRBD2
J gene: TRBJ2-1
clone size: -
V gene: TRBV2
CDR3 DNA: TGTGCCAGCAGTGAAATGACTAGCGGGACCTACAATGAGCAGTTCTTC
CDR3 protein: CASSEMTSGTYNEQFF

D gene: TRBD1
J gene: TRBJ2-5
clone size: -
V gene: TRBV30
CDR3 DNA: TGTGCCTGGAGTCCCCCAGGGACAGGGCCCCTAGGGGAGCAGTACTTC
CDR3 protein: CAWSPPGTGPLGEQYF

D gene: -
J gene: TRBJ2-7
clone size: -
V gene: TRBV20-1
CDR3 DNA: TGCAGTGCTACGTCCATAATCGAGCAGTACTTC
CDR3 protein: CSATSIIEQYF

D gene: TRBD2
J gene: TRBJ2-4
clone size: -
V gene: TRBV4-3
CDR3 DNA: TGCGCCAGCAGCCAACCTATAGCGGGGGGCAAAAACATTCAGTACTTC
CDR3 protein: CASSQPIAGGKNIQYF

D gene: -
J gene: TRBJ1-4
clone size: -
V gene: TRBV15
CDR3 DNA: TGTGCCACCAGCATAGACAGCAAGCTGTTTTTT
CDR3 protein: CATSIDSKLFF

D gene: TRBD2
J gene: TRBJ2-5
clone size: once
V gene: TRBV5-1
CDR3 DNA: TGCGCCAGCAGCCCCGGGCGGGGGTCAAAAGAGACCCAGTACTTC
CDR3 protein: CASSPGRGSKETQYF

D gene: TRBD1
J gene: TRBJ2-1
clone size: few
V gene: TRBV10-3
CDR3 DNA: TGTGCCATCAGTGAGCCGGGACAGGGTCACAATGAGCAGTTCTTC
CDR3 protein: CAISEPGQGHNEQFF

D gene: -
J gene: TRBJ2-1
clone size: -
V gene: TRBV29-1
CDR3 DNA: TGCAGCGTTTTGCTGGGAACCTACAATGAGCAGTTCTTC
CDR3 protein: CSVLLGTYNEQFF

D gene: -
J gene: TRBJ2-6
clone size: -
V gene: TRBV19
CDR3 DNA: TGTGCCAGTAGGGCCCAATCTGGGGCCAACGTCCTGACTTTC
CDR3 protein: CASRAQSGANVLTF

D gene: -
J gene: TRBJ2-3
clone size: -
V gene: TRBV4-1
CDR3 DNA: TGCGCCAGCAGCCCTAAAAGGGCAGGGAGCACAGATACGCAGTATTTT
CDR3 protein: CASSPKRAGSTDTQYF

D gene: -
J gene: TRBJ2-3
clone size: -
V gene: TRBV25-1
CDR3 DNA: TGTGCCAGCAGTCGGGCAGGGGCAGATACGCAGTATTTT
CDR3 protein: CASSRAGADTQYF

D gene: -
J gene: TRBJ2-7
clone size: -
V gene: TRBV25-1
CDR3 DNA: TGTGCCAGCAGTGGAGGATGGCAGGGCTACGAGCAGTACTTC
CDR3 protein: CASSGGWQGYEQYF

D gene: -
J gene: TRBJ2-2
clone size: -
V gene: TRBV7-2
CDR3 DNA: TGTGCCAGCAGCTCCGTCACTGCGGGGTCCGGGGAGCTGTTTTTT
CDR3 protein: CASSSVTAGSGELFF

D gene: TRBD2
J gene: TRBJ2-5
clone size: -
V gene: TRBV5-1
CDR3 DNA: TGCGCCAGCAGCTTTGAGGGAGGGGAGACCCAGTACTTC
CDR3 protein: CASSFEGGETQYF

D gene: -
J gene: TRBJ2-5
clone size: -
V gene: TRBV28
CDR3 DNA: TGTGCCAGCAGTCGGGCAGGGAACCAAGAGACCCAGTACTTC
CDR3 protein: CASSRAGNQETQYF

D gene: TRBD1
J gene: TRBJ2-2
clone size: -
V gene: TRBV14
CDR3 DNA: TGTGCCAGCAGCAAAACGACAGGGTTTGCCGGGGAGCTGTTTTTT
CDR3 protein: CASSKTTGFAGELFF

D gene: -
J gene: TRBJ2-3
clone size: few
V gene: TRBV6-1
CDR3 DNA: TGTGCCAGCAGCCTACCGGGGGCTGGGGCAGATACGCAGTATTTT
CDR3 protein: CASSLPGAGADTQYF

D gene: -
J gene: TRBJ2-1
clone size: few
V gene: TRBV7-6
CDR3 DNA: TGTGCCAGCAGCTCTAGGAATAGCGGTGGTTACAATGAGCAGTTCTTC
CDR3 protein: CASSSRNSGGYNEQFF

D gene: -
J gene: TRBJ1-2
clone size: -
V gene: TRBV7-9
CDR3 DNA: TGTGCCAGCAGCTCCCATGGGAGTGACTATGGCTACACCTTC
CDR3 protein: CASSSHGSDYGYTF

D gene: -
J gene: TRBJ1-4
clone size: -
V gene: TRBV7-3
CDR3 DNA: TGTGCCAGCAGCTTAACCGGAGGGGAAAAACTGTTTTTT
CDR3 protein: CASSLTGGEKLFF

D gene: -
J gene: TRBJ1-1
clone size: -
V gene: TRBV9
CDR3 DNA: TGTGCCAGCAGCGTAGGGGTAGCCGGGAACACTGAAGCTTTCTTT
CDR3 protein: CASSVGVAGNTEAFF

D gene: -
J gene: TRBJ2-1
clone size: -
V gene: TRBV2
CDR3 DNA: TGTGCCAGCATCAAAAACGGTCTAGTTGTTAATGAGCAGTTCTTC
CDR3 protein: CASIKNGLVVNEQFF

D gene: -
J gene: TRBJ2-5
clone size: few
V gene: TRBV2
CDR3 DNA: TGTGCCAGCAGTGAGGCAGGAAGGGAAACCCAGTACTTC
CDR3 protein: CASSEAGRETQYF